Below, 6 T cell receptor beta chains from the same sample are listed, as sequenced in a study of blood T cells in healthy people across ages. A second PCR of about 7 to 12 cycles used a sample-barcoded 5' primer and a J-beta primer mix. TCRdb re-called the 5' RACE reads with MiXCR, one entry per CDR3 protein. The data show over a million distinct CDR3 sequences, 45% seen once. The specimen was blood. These receptors were obtained from a woman aged 55-70 years in good health.

The V and J genes are TRBV27 and TRBJ1-2; 7 bases match TRBD1. CDR3 length equals 14 residues. The junction had 10 bases not matched to a gene; V was cut back by 5 bases and J by 7 bases. In germline, CDR1 is MNHEY, CDR2 SMNVEV (reference sequence). The CDR3 spells CASSPRGQPRGYTF. The CDR3, as DNA: TGTGCCAGCAGTCCGAGGGGACAGCCGCGTGGCTACACCTTC.

V and J are TRBV7-9 and TRBJ1-1, with D tentatively TRBD1 (6 bases). V was cut by 6 bases and J by 7 bases, with 18 bases left in between. The CDR3 sequence is 14 residues long. Germline CDR1 and CDR2: SEHNR and FQNEAQ (reference sequence). Here the CDR3 reads CASSSDWTASEAFF. The CDR3 DNA follows: TGTGCCAGCAGTTCCGACTGGACAGCAAGTGAAGCTTTCTTT.

This clonotype was seen just once. V gene TRBV7-9 combines with J gene TRBJ2-5; a possible D gene is TRBD1 (5 bases). The J call could be wrong; TRBJ2-7 is a better fit for the DNA end. The CDR3 has 16 residues. Germline V gives CDR1 SEHNR, CDR2 FQNEAQ (reference sequence). CDR3 DNA sequence: TGTGCCAGCAGCTTTCCGACAAGGGGCGAGACGTACGAGCAGTACTTC. Its protein product is CASSFPTRGETYEQYF.

This clonotype was detected only a few times. CDR3 sequence: CASSRRGSGTDTQYF. CDR3 DNA sequence: TGTGCCAGCAGCCGTAGAGGGTCTGGCACAGATACGCAGTATTTT. The genes are TRBV7-9 and TRBJ2-3; D is perhaps TRBD2 (5 bases). V lost 5 bases and J lost 1, with 13 bases in between. CDR3 length: 15 residues. Germline V lookup: CDR1 SEHNR, CDR2 FQNEAQ (reference sequence). Supplemented by reference TRBV7-9 and TRBJ2-3, the full variable domain reads DTGVSQNPRHKITKRGQNVTFRCDPISEHNRLYWYRQTLGQGPEFLTYFQNEAQLEKSRLLSDRFSAERPKGSFSTLEIQRTEQGDSAMYLCASSRRGSGTDTQYFGPGTRLTVL.

The rearrangement uses TRBV4-1 and TRBJ2-1, with TRBD2 as a possible D gene (5 bases). CDR1 MGHRA and CDR2 YSYEKL come from the germline V gene. The CDR3 loop spans 18 amino acids. Trimming pared 1 base from V and 0 bases from J, leaving 16 bases between. CDR3 sequence reads: CASSQVPLLEDSYNEQFF. CDR3 nucleotide sequence: TGCGCCAGCAGCCAAGTCCCCCTACTAGAAGACTCCTACAATGAGCAGTTCTTC.

The chain recombines TRBV16 with TRBJ1-3; D gene ambiguous. The length of the CDR3 is 14 residues. Germline CDR1 KGHSY, CDR2 FQNENV. V was shortened by 8 bases and J by 0 bases, with 11 bases between the two germline ends. The CDR3 bases are TGTGCCAGCTCCGACACCGACTCTGGAAACACCATATATTTT. Translated: CASSDTDSGNTIYF.